The rows below give T cell receptor beta chains drawn from one sample of a study of T cell repertoires in aging, cancer and after chemotherapy. MiXCR, run by TCRdb on the multiplex PCR reads, gives a single entry per CDR3 protein. The data hold roughly 2,400 distinct CDR3 sequences, with approximately 55% observed a single time. Sequences were obtained from blood. These receptors came from a human donor with a blood cancer. Each CDR3 is given with its conserved first and last residue. Each record gives: J gene, D gene, clone size, V gene, CDR3 protein, CDR3 DNA. D genes are given only for firm matches. Not all rows give a size; the values are once, few, many and, for expanded clones, a class.

TRBJ1-1 | NA | NA | TRBV19 | CASGGDGTEAFF | TGTGCCAGTGGGGGCGACGGCACTGAAGCTTTCTTT
TRBJ1-6 | NA | NA | TRBV7-2 | CASSAGAVDSPLHF | TGTGCCAGCAGCGCAGGGGCGGTAGATTCACCCCTCCACTTT
TRBJ2-7 | TRBD1 | NA | TRBV4-3 | CASSQATGKYEQYF | TGCGCCAGCAGCCAAGCGACAGGGAAGTACGAGCAGTACTTC
TRBJ2-5 | NA | large | TRBV30 | CAWGHVGAETQYF | TGTGCCTGGGGTCACGTAGGGGCAGAGACCCAGTACTTC
TRBJ2-7 | TRBD1 | few | TRBV29-1 | CSVGTGDEQYF | TGCAGCGTTGGGACAGGGGACGAGCAGTACTTC
TRBJ1-5 | NA | NA | TRBV15 | CATSRDLLREPQHF | TGTGCCACCAGCAGAGATCTCCTACGGGAGCCCCAGCATTTT
TRBJ1-1 | NA | few | TRBV29-1 | CSVEGQAQGEAFF | TGCAGCGTTGAAGGGCAGGCGCAGGGTGAAGCTTTCTTT
TRBJ1-6 | NA | few | TRBV7-6 | CASSLAGGNSPLHF | TGTGCCAGCAGCTTAGCGGGGGGTAATTCACCCCTCCACTTT
TRBJ2-3 | TRBD2 | NA | TRBV7-2 | CASSLGLATDTQYF | TGTGCCAGCAGCCTGGGACTAGCAACAGATACGCAGTATTTT
TRBJ1-1 | TRBD1 | few | TRBV29-1 | CSVGQGGYTEAFF | TGCAGCGTCGGACAGGGGGGGTACACTGAAGCTTTCTTT
TRBJ2-7 | TRBD1 | large | TRBV5-6 | CASGRTGFNEQYF | TGTGCCAGCGGGAGGACAGGGTTCAACGAGCAGTACTTC
TRBJ2-3 | TRBD2 | NA | TRBV12-3/TRBV12-4 | CASSWGGEGTDTQYF | TGTGCCAGCAGTTGGGGGGGGGAAGGCACAGATACGCAGTATTTT
TRBJ1-2 | TRBD1 | few | TRBV29-1 | CSAYRGGNYGYTF | TGCAGCGCCTACAGGGGGGGGAACTATGGCTACACCTTC
TRBJ2-7 | TRBD2 | few | TRBV30 | CAWSAIAAGREQYF | TGTGCCTGGAGTGCGATTGCGGCCGGGAGGGAGCAGTACTTC
TRBJ1-5 | NA | NA | TRBV6-5 | CASSEGLNQPQHF | TGTGCCAGCAGTGAAGGGCTCAATCAGCCCCAGCATTTT
TRBJ1-2 | NA | few | TRBV5-1 | CASSLVSGADSTYGYTF | TGCGCCAGCAGCTTGGTTTCAGGGGCGGACAGTACCTATGGCTACACCTTC
TRBJ2-1 | TRBD2 | NA | TRBV6-1 | CASSDHLLPGLAWGSSYNEQFF | TGTGCCAGCAGTGACCACCTCCTCCCCGGACTAGCGTGGGGGAGCTCCTACAATGAGCAGTTCTTC
TRBJ2-1 | TRBD2 | NA | TRBV7-3 | CASSLFLAGVYNEQFF | TGTGCCAGCAGCCTATTCCTAGCGGGGGTCTACAATGAGCAGTTCTTC
TRBJ1-2 | TRBD1 | few | TRBV5-5 | CASSLGTGGHNTF | TGTGCCAGCAGCTTGGGGACAGGGGGCCATAACACCTTC
TRBJ2-1 | NA | NA | TRBV6-5 | CASSYSDRGPYNEQFF | TGTGCCAGCAGTTACTCGGATCGGGGGCCCTACAATGAGCAGTTCTTC
TRBJ2-2 | NA | NA | TRBV6-5 | CARSTERETQTFLANTGELFF | TGTGCCAGAAGTACCGAACGCGAGACTCAAACCTTCTTGGCGAACACCGGGGAGCTGTTTTTT
TRBJ2-1 | TRBD2 | NA | TRBV12-3/TRBV12-4 | CASSLLAGPPSYNEQFF | TGTGCCAGCAGTTTACTAGCGGGGCCCCCCTCCTACAATGAGCAGTTCTTC
TRBJ1-2 | NA | few | TRBV6-5 | CASSYGGQDYGYTF | TGTGCCAGCAGTTACGGAGGGCAGGACTATGGCTACACCTTC
TRBJ2-2 | TRBD2 | NA | TRBV6-5 | CASLGLAGNTGELFF | TGTGCCAGCTTGGGGCTAGCGGGGAACACCGGGGAGCTGTTTTTT
TRBJ1-1 | NA | NA | TRBV19 | CASSATRRTNTEAFF | TGTGCCAGTAGTGCCACCAGACGGACTAACACTGAAGCTTTCTTT
TRBJ2-5 | TRBD1 | large | TRBV29-1 | CSVGTGGETQYF | TGCAGCGTGGGGACAGGCGGTGAAACCCAGTACTTC
TRBJ2-1 | TRBD2 | NA | TRBV30 | CAWSRGWLAGREQFF | TGTGCCTGGAGTAGGGGGTGGCTAGCGGGGCGGGAGCAGTTCTTC
TRBJ2-2 | NA | NA | TRBV11-1 | CASSTTRGNTGELFF | TGTGCCAGCAGCACGACAAGAGGGAACACCGGGGAGCTGTTTTTT
TRBJ2-3 | NA | NA | TRBV19 | CASSIAAGLTQYF | TGTGCCAGTAGTATAGCGGCGGGACTTACGCAGTATTTT
TRBJ1-5 | TRBD1 | few | TRBV12-3/TRBV12-4 | CASSMTGHQPQHF | TGTGCCAGCAGTATGACAGGGCACCAGCCCCAGCATTTT
TRBJ2-5 | NA | large | TRBV6-5 | CASTRLPPRGTQYF | TGTGCCAGCACCCGGTTACCCCCTCGGGGGACCCAGTACTTC
TRBJ2-7 | NA | large | TRBV30 | CAWSVSVEQYF | TGTGCCTGGAGTGTAAGCGTCGAGCAGTACTTC